These 4 T cell receptor beta chains share one sample of origin, sequenced in a study of T cell responses to AZD1222 COVID-19 vaccine. TCRdb's table, derived via immunoSEQ multiplex PCR, lists solely in-frame clones and lacks some. The sample records some 83,000 clones, about 82% being singletons. The source material was peripheral blood, sampled on day 0 of AZD1222 vaccination. These receptors were obtained from an adult in good health.

This clone was seen just once. The rearrangement joins TRBV5-6 to TRBJ2-7; 8 nucleotides agree with TRBD1. J lost 3 bases, V lost 3 bases, and 11 bases had no gene match. CDR1 and CDR2 (germline): SGHDT, YYEEEE. This CDR3 comprises 16 residues. As DNA, the CDR3 is TGTGCCAGCAGCTACCCAGGACAGGGAGGAGTCTACGAGCAGTACTTC. It codes for CASSYPGQGGVYEQYF.

The chain links TRBV9 to TRBJ1-2, with D possibly TRBD1 on 5 matching bases. The CDR3 is 14 amino acids. Germline values: CDR1 SGDLS, CDR2 YYNGEE. V was cut by 0 bases and J by 5 bases, with 11 bases left in between. The CDR3 here is CASSVAGGRYGYTF. The CDR3 region has the DNA TGTGCCAGCAGCGTAGCGGGGGGTAGATATGGCTACACCTTC.

This clone came up a few times. The gene calls are TRBV6-2 or TRBV6-3 and TRBJ1-5; possible D gene TRBD1, 5 bases. CDR3 length equals 16 residues. Germline V gene lookup returns CDR1 MNHEY and CDR2 SVGEGT. Trimming stripped 2 bases from V and 6 bases from J, with 17 bases between. The CDR3 DNA follows: TGTGCCAGCAGTTACGGGCGGGCGCCTGGGGGTCAGCCCCAGCATTTT. The encoded protein is CASSYGRAPGGQPQHF.

The chain couples TRBV7-2 to TRBJ2-7; either TRBD1 or TRBD2 may fit D (5 bases each). The CDR3 spans 14 residues. CDR1 and CDR2 (germline): SGHTA, FQGNSA. With 4 bases removed from V and 4 bases from J, the gap between germline ends came to 14 bases. CDR3 sequence (DNA): TGTGCCAGCAGCTCGAGGATTGGGGGATACGAGCAGTACTTC. As protein: CASSSRIGGYEQYF.